This T cell receptor beta chain was found in a study of T cell responses to AZD1222 COVID-19 vaccine. Findings and limits, study-wide: Mapped onto spike, vaccine-associated CD4 TCRs spanned it and were dominant at 160-218 and 743-854. Sampled repertoires all dated from after the peak T cell response. The donors showed a predominance of white British ancestry and of females, with possible underestimation of clonal diversity.

The assay was immunoSEQ multiplex PCR, and TCRdb's table has in-frame clones only and misses some. The top ten hold around 7.6% of the sample, which has approximately 140,000 clones, about 90% seen once. Worth noting for this clone: What it recognizes is unknown.

Germline lookup yields CDR1 LNHDA and CDR2 SQIVND (reference sequence). The CDR3 has 15 amino acids. V was clipped by 6 bases and J by 0 bases, with 14 bases between them. The TCR was taken from an adult who received the MenACWY meningococcal vaccine as a control. This rearrangement joins TRBV19 to TRBJ1-1; D not certain. The sequences come from peripheral blood, collected 28 days after the second dose of the MenACWY control vaccine. The CDR3 reads CASRSRGRVNTEAFF. In nucleotides, the CDR3 is TGTGCCAGTAGGAGCCGAGGGCGGGTGAACACTGAAGCTTTCTTT. Based on the CDR3 plus reference TRBV19 and TRBJ1-1, the full variable domain is DGGITQSPKYLFRKEGQNVTLSCEQNLNHDAMYWYRQDPGQGLRLIYYSQIVNDFQKGDIAEGYSVSREKKESFPLTVTSAQKNPTAFYLCASRSRGRVNTEAFFGQGTRLTVV.